The 3 T cell receptor beta chains below were found in one sample sequenced in a study of blood T cell repertoires in COVID-19. Method: immunoSEQ multiplex PCR; TCRdb's copy keeps in-frame clones and lacks some. This sample carries under 200,000 clones, 83% of them seen once, and the ten largest clones take less than 2%. Sequenced: peripheral blood. These receptors were obtained from a human donor in a cohort sampled during active COVID-19.

The chain links TRBV9 to TRBJ2-1, with TRBD2 matching 14 bases. Germline CDR1 and CDR2: SGDLS and YYNGEE. The CDR3 sequence is 17 residues long. V gave up 2 bases and J gave up 5 bases; unmatched junction bases: 6. The DNA for the CDR3 is TGTGCCAGCAGCGTGGGGACTAGCGGGGGAATCGACAATGAGCAGTTCTTC. This translates into CASSVGTSGGIDNEQFF.

This chain joins TRBV28 and TRBJ1-1, with 7 bases that match TRBD1. The CDR3 is 15 residues long. With V trimmed by 3 bases and J by 4 bases, 8 bases remained unmatched. The germline V gene has CDR1 MDHEN and CDR2 SYDVKM. The CDR3 DNA reads TGTGCCAGCAGTTTCAGGGGGACTTTGGGCACTGAAGCTTTCTTT. Its protein product is CASSFRGTLGTEAFF.

The chain uses TRBV2 and TRBJ2-7, with 7 bases fitting TRBD1. This CDR3 region has 13 residues. Germline V CDR1 and CDR2: SNHLY, FYNNEI. The J segment lost 5 bases and the V segment lost 11 bases, leaving 12 bases of the junction unmatched. This chain's CDR3 is CAVKTGSGNEQYF. The CDR3 region has the DNA TGTGCCGTCAAGACAGGGTCGGGGAACGAGCAGTACTTC.